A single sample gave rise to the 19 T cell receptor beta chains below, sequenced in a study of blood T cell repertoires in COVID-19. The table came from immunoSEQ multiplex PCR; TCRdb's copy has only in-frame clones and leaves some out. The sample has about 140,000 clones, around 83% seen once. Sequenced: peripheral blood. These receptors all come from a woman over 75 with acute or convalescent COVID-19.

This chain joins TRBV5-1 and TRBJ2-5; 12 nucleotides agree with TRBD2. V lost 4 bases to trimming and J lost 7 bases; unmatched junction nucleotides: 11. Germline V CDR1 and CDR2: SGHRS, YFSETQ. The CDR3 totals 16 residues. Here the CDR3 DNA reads TGCGCCAGCAGCCCTGGACTAGCGGGACTCGATGGGACCCAGTACTTC. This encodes CASSPGLAGLDGTQYF.

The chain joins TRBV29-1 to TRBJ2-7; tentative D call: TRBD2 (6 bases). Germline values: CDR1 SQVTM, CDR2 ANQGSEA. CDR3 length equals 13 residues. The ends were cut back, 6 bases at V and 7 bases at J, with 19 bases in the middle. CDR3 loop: CSVVGDFYREQYF. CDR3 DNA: TGCAGCGTCGTCGGGGACTTTTATCGGGAGCAGTACTTC.

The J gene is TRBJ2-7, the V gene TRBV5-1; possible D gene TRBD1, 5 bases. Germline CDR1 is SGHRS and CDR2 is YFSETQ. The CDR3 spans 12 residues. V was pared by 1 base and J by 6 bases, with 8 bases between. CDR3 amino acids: CASSLLQGEQYF. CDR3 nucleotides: TGCGCCAGCAGCTTGTTGCAGGGCGAGCAGTACTTC.

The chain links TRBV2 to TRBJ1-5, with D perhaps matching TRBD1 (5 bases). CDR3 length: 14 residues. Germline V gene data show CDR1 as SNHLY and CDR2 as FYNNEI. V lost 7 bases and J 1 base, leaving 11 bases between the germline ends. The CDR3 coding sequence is TGTGCCAGCACCCCGACAGCAAGCAATCAGCCCCAGCATTTT. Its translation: CASTPTASNQPQHF.

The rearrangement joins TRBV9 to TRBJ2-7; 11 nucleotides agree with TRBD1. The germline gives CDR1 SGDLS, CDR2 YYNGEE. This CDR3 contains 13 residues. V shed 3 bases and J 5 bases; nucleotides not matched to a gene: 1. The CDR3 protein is CASSGTGGNEQYF. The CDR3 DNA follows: TGTGCCAGCAGCGGGACAGGGGGCAACGAGCAGTACTTC.

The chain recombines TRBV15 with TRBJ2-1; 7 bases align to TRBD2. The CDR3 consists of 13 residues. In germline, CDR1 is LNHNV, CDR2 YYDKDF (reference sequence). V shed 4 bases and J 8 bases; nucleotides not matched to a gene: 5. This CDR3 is CATSNGLVHEQFF. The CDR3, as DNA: TGTGCCACCAGCAACGGACTAGTACATGAGCAGTTCTTC. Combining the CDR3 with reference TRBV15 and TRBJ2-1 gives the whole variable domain DAMVIQNPRYQVTQFGKPVTLSCSQTLNHNVMYWYQQKSSQAPKLLFHYYDKDFNNEADTPDNFQSRRPNTSFCFLDIRSPGLGDTAMYLCATSNGLVHEQFFGPGTRLTVL.

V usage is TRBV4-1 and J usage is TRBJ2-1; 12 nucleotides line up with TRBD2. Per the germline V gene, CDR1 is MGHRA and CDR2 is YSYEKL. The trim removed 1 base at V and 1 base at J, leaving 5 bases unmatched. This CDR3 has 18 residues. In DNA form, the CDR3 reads TGCGCCAGCAGCCAAGGACTAGCGGGAGTTACTTCCTACAATGAGCAGTTCTTC. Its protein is CASSQGLAGVTSYNEQFF.

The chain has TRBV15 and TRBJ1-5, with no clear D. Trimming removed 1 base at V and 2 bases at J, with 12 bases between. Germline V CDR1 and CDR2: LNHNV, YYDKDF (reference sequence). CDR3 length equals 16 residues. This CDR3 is CATSRVRRGGNQPQHF. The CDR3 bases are TGTGCCACCAGCAGAGTCCGACGGGGTGGCAATCAGCCCCAGCATTTT.

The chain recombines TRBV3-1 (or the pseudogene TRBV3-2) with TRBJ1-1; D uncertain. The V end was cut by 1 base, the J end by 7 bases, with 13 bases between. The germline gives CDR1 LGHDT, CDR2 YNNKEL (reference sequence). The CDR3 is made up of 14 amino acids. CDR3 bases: TGTGCCAGCAGCCAAGGTTACAGAGCCATTGAAGCTTTCTTT. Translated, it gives CASSQGYRAIEAFF.

The CDR3: CASSISGLVYEQYF. CDR3 nucleotides: TGTGCCAGCAGCATTAGCGGGCTGGTCTACGAGCAGTACTTC. The J gene is TRBJ2-7, the V gene TRBV11-2; 7 bases are shared with TRBD2. The CDR3 extends over 14 amino acids. V gave up 5 bases and J gave up 3 bases; unmatched junction bases: 7. CDR1 and CDR2 (germline): SGHAT, FQNNGV.

The chain's CDR3 is CASKRGGSGSDWGTDTQYF. DNA of the CDR3: TGTGCCAGCAAGCGGGGGGGTAGCGGGTCAGATTGGGGCACAGATACGCAGTATTTT. The V call is TRBV2, the J call TRBJ2-3; the match to TRBD2 covers 10 bases. V trimming: 7 bases; J trimming: 1 base; junction bases outside the gene matches: 17. This CDR3 region has 19 residues. The germline gives CDR1 SNHLY, CDR2 FYNNEI.

CDR3 DNA sequence: TGTGCCAGCAGCTTAGCTTGGACAGGGGATGGCTACACCTTC. The encoded protein is CASSLAWTGDGYTF. V usage is TRBV7-9 and J usage is TRBJ1-2; 9 nucleotides match TRBD1. There are 14 residues in the CDR3. With V trimmed by 0 bases and J by 6 bases, 2 bases remained unmatched. Germline V gene sequence: CDR1 SEHNR, CDR2 FQNEAQ (reference sequence).

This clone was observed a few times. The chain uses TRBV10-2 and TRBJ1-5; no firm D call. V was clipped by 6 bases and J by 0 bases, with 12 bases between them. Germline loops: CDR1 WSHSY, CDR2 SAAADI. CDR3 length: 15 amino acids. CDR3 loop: CASRQAMDSNQPQHF. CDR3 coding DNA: TGCGCCAGCAGGCAGGCTATGGATAGCAATCAGCCCCAGCATTTT.

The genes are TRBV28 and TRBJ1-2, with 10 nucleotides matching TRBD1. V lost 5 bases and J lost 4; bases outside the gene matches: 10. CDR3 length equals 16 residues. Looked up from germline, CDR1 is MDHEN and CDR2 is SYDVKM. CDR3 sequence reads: CASSIQQGTGAYGYTF. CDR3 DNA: TGTGCCAGCAGTATCCAACAGGGGACAGGGGCCTATGGCTACACCTTC.

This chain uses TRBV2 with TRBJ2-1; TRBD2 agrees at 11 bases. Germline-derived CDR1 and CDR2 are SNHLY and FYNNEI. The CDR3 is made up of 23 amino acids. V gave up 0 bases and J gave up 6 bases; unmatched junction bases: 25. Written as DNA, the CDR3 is TGTGCCAGCAGTGAAGCTGGGGGGGACTTCCCCGGGACTAGCGGCCCGGGGGGCAATGAGCAGTTCTTC. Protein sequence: CASSEAGGDFPGTSGPGGNEQFF.

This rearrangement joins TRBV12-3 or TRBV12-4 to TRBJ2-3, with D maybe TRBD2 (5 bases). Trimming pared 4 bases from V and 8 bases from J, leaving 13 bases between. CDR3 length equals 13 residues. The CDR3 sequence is CASSSPSAGTQYF. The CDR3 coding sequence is TGTGCCAGCAGTTCTCCCTCCGCGGGTACGCAGTATTTT.

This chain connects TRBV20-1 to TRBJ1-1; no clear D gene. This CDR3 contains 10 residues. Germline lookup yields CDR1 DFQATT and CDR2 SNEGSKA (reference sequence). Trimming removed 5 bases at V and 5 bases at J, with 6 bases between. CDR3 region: CSARRTEAFF. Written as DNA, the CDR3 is TGCAGTGCTCGGAGGACTGAAGCTTTCTTT.

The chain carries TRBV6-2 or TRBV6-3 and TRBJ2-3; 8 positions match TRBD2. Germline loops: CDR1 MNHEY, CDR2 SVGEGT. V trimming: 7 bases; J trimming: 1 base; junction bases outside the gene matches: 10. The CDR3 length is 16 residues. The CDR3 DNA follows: TGTGCCAGCACCCCCCTCGGGCGGGGGGGCACAGATACGCAGTATTTT. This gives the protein CASTPLGRGGTDTQYF.

For the CDR3, the DNA is TGTGCCAGCAGCTTAGACGGGACTCGGGATACGCAGTATTTT. Translation gives CASSLDGTRDTQYF. The chain carries TRBV7-8 and TRBJ2-3; a possible D gene is TRBD2 (6 bases). Trimming left V 1 base short and J 6 bases short, with 11 bases between. This CDR3 is built from 14 residues. Germline V lookup: CDR1 SGHVS, CDR2 FQNEAQ.